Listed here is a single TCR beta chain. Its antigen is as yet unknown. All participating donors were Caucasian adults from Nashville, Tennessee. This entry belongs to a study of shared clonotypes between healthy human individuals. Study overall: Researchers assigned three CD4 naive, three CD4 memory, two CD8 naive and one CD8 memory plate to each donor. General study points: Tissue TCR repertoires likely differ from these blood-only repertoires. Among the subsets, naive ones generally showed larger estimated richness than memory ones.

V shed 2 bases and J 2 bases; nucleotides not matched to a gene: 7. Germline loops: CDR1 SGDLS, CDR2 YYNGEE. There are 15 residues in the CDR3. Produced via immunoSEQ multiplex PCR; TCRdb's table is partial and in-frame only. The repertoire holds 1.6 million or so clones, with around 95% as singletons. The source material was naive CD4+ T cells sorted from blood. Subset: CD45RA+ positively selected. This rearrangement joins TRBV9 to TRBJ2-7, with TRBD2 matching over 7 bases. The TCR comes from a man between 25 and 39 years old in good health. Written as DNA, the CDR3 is TGTGCCAGCAGCGTCGGCGGGAGTAGCGCCTACGAGCAGTACTTC. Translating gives CASSVGGSSAYEQYF.